A single count supports the clone carrying this T cell receptor beta chain. What it recognizes is unknown. Unique molecular identifiers were attached to individual cDNA molecules. TCRdb re-called the 5' RACE reads through MiXCR, storing one row per CDR3 protein. This table has 95,000 to 100,000 distinct CDR3 sequences, roughly 13% appearing once. The V and J ends lost 3 bases and 3 bases respectively, with 9 bases between them. This CDR3 spans 13 amino acids. The germline gives CDR1 DFQATT, CDR2 SNEGSKA (reference sequence). This entry comes from a study of early T cells in non-severe SARS-CoV-2 infection. Study information: Unsorted whole-blood RNA was sequenced in bulk, leaving chains unpaired.

Study outcomes and limitations: The matching step, a VDJdb search, favored anti-spike CD8 responses and missed private and CD4 specificities.

V and J are TRBV20-1 and TRBJ1-5; no clear D. The sample was whole blood. This TCR derives from an adult who was a healthcare worker with PCR-confirmed SARS-CoV-2 infection or an uninfected control (not recorded which). The CDR3 nucleotides read TGCAGTGCTAGTCTGGCGATCAATCAGCCCCAGCATTTT. Its translation: CSASLAINQPQHF.